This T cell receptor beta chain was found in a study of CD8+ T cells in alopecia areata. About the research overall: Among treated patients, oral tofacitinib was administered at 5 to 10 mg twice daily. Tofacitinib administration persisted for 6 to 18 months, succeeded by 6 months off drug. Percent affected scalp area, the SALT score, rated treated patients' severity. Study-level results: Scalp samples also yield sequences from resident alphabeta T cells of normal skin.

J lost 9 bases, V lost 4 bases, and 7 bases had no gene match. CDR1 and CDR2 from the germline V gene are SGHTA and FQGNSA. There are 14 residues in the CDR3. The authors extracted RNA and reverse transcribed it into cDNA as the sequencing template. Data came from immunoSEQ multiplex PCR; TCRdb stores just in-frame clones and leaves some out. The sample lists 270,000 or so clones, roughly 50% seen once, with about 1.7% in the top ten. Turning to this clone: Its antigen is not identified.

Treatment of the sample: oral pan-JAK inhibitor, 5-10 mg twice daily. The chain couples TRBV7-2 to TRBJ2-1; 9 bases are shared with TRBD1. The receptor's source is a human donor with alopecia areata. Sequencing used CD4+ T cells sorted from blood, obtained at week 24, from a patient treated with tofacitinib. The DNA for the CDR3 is TGTGCCAGCAGCTCACACAACAGGGGGCCTGAGCAGTTCTTC. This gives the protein CASSSHNRGPEQFF.